One and the same sample provided the 15 T cell receptor beta chains below, sequenced in a study of post-analysis software for immune sequencing data. TCR beta cDNA libraries included unique molecular identifiers. TCRdb reprocessed the PCR reads via MiXCR and lists one record per CDR3 protein. The data contain about 820,000 distinct CDR3 sequences, 53% of them singletons. Their specific antigens are unknown. Whole-study findings and limits: A few TRBV segments occurring more often in patients than controls included TRBV5-6, TRBV5-1 and TRBV20-1.

The sample comprised blood. These receptor sequences come from a girl between 5 and 17 years old with multiple sclerosis.

This rearrangement joins TRBV7-9 to TRBJ2-1, with D perhaps TRBD1 (5 bases). The CDR3 loop spans 15 amino acids. The germline V gene encodes CDR1 SEHNR and CDR2 FQNEAQ (reference sequence). V shed 5 bases and J shed 0 bases, with 11 bases lying between them. The CDR3 DNA reads TGTGCCAGCAGCCGACGACAGTTCTCCTACAATGAGCAGTTCTTC. This translates into CASSRRQFSYNEQFF.

The chain couples TRBV5-4 to TRBJ1-2, with TRBD1 identical over 7 bases. This CDR3 is 19 amino acids long. CDR1 and CDR2 (germline): SGHNT, YYREEE (reference sequence). V was clipped by 3 bases and J by 0 bases; unmatched bases: 17. The DNA for the CDR3 is TGTGCCAGCAGCTCGCCCGGGGGGACAGTCAATTTCGCTAACTATGGCTACACCTTC. Translation gives CASSSPGGTVNFANYGYTF. The variable domain in full, with the rest retrieved from reference TRBV5-4 and TRBJ1-2, is ETGVTQSPTHLIKTRGQQVTLRCSSQSGHNTVSWYQQALGQGPQFIFQYYREEENGRGNFPPRFSGLQFPNYSSELNVNALELDDSALYLCASSSPGGTVNFANYGYTFGSGTRLTVV.

This rearrangement joins TRBV7-9 to TRBJ2-5; D unclear. The CDR3 sequence is 14 residues long. Between the trimmed V and J ends, which lost 6 bases and 1 base, there was a span of 12 bases. Per the germline V gene, CDR1 is SEHNR and CDR2 is FQNEAQ (reference sequence). CDR3 loop: CASRSGTVQETQYF. CDR3 sequence (DNA): TGTGCCAGCAGGTCTGGAACGGTCCAAGAGACCCAGTACTTC. Full variable domain (rest looked up from reference TRBV7-9 and TRBJ2-5): DTGVSQNPRHKITKRGQNVTFRCDPISEHNRLYWYRQTLGQGPEFLTYFQNEAQLEKSRLLSDRFSAERPKGSFSTLEIQRTEQGDSAMYLCASRSGTVQETQYFGPGTRLLVL.

This clonotype turned up a few times. This chain joins TRBV24-1 and TRBJ2-1; tentatively, D is TRBD2 (6 bases). V gave up 6 bases and J gave up 0 bases, with 11 bases separating them. The CDR3 has 15 residues. The germline CDR1 and CDR2 sequences are KGHDR and SFDVKD. CDR3 residues: CATSRTGSSYNEQFF. The CDR3 nucleotides read TGTGCCACCAGTCGTACCGGGAGCTCCTACAATGAGCAGTTCTTC.

The genes are TRBV3-1 and TRBJ1-1, with 12 bases that match TRBD1. Trimming at V came to 6 bases and at J to 0 bases, leaving 8 bases not matched to a gene. The CDR3 spans 17 residues. CDR1 is LGHDT and CDR2 is YNNKEL in the germline V gene (reference sequence). The CDR3 nucleotides read TGTGCCAGCAGACACTCGGGACAGGGGGCTGTGAACACTGAAGCTTTCTTT. The encoded protein is CASRHSGQGAVNTEAFF.

The V and J genes are TRBV5-1 and TRBJ2-1; no clear D. CDR3 length equals 13 residues. The germline V gene encodes CDR1 SGHRS and CDR2 YFSETQ. Trimming cost V 4 bases and J 0 bases, with 5 bases left between them. The CDR3 DNA reads as TGCGCCAGCAGCCTATGCTCCTACAATGAGCAGTTCTTC. Amino acids: CASSLCSYNEQFF.

CDR3 coding DNA: TGTGCCACCAGCAGAGACCTGAGCACTGAAGCTTTCTTT. It is translated as CATSRDLSTEAFF. The chain couples TRBV15 to TRBJ1-1, with unresolved D. This CDR3 has 13 amino acids. The V gene's germline CDR1 is LNHNV and CDR2 YYDKDF (reference sequence). V dropped 0 bases and J dropped 4 bases, with 6 bases sitting between them. Variable domain in full (rest from reference TRBV15 and TRBJ1-1): DAMVIQNPRYQVTQFGKPVTLSCSQTLNHNVMYWYQQKSSQAPKLLFHYYDKDFNNEADTPDNFQSRRPNTSFCFLDIRSPGLGDTAMYLCATSRDLSTEAFFGQGTRLTVV.

The chain joins TRBV20-1 to TRBJ2-5, with TRBD2 as a possible D gene (6 bases). Germline-derived CDR1 and CDR2 are DFQATT and SNEGSKA (reference sequence). V was trimmed by 6 bases and J by 5 bases, leaving 19 bases between them. This CDR3 comprises 14 residues. In nucleotides, the CDR3 is TGCAGTGCAATTTACCGACGCGGGAAGGAGACCCAGTACTTC. It is translated as CSAIYRRGKETQYF.

The CDR3 here is CASSSLSPAQETQYF. In nucleotides, the CDR3 is TGCGCCAGCAGTTCACTTTCTCCCGCCCAAGAGACCCAGTACTTC. The chain employs TRBV5-1 and TRBJ2-5; D uncertain. The V and J ends lost 5 bases and 1 base respectively, with 15 bases between them. The CDR3 runs 15 residues. Per germline, CDR1 SGHRS and CDR2 YFSETQ. The full variable domain, rest sourced from reference TRBV5-1 and TRBJ2-5, is KAGVTQTPRYLIKTRGQQVTLSCSPISGHRSVSWYQQTPGQGLQFLFEYFSETQRNKGNFPGRFSGRQFSNSRSEMNVSTLELGDSALYLCASSSLSPAQETQYFGPGTRLLVL.

With respect to this clonotype: A read error may produce the germline difference seen at one junction end. The chain combines TRBV7-9 with TRBJ1-2, with TRBD1 identical over 9 bases. The CDR3 is 14 residues long. CDR1 is SEHNR and CDR2 is FQNEAQ in the germline V gene (reference sequence). The CDR3 sequence is CASSWDRDFYGHTF. The CDR3 region has the DNA TGTGCCAGCAGCTGGGACAGGGACTTCTATGGCCACACCTTC.

V gene TRBV5-1 combines with J gene TRBJ2-7; D might be TRBD1 or TRBD2, each matching 5 bases. The CDR3 is 15 residues long. V was shortened by 3 bases and J by 0 bases, with 13 bases between the two germline ends. Looked up from germline, CDR1 is SGHRS and CDR2 is YFSETQ. CDR3 region: CASSSGTGTSYEQYF. The CDR3, as DNA: TGCGCCAGCAGCTCCGGGACCGGAACCTCCTACGAGCAGTACTTC.

The CDR3 is CASSLRKTPRGGLAGALNYNEQFF. The CDR3 coding sequence is TGCGCCAGCAGCCTAAGAAAAACCCCGAGGGGAGGGCTAGCGGGGGCCCTAAATTACAATGAGCAGTTCTTC. V usage is TRBV4-1 and J usage is TRBJ2-1, with 10 bases matching TRBD2. Germline CDR1 reads MGHRA; CDR2 reads YSYEKL. CDR3 length: 24 amino acids. Trimming at V came to 4 bases and at J to 4 bases, leaving 31 bases not matched to a gene.

The chain employs TRBV29-1 and TRBJ1-4; D possibly corresponds to TRBD1 (6 bases). This CDR3 contains 13 residues. Germline V gene data show CDR1 as SQVTM and CDR2 as ANQGSEA. V was clipped by 3 bases and J by 8 bases, with 13 bases between them. In DNA form, the CDR3 reads TGCAGCGTTGACAGGGGAGGTGGAGAAAAACTGTTTTTT. This sequence encodes CSVDRGGGEKLFF.

The chain carries TRBV3-1 and TRBJ1-2; 7 bases are a match to TRBD1. CDR3 size: 15 residues. From germline, CDR1 is LGHDT and CDR2 YNNKEL (reference sequence). The ends lost 4 bases at V and 7 bases at J; junction bases unmatched: 12. This CDR3 reads CASSPRDSEEVGYTF. The CDR3 nucleotides read TGTGCCAGCAGCCCTCGGGACAGCGAGGAAGTTGGCTACACCTTC.

V and J are TRBV29-1 and TRBJ2-6, with a tentative D call TRBD1 (5 bases). CDR3 length: 17 amino acids. Trimming stripped 4 bases from V and 1 base from J, with 17 bases between. Germline V gives CDR1 SQVTM, CDR2 ANQGSEA. CDR3 sequence: CSVGPVPGWSGANVLTF. The CDR3 DNA reads as TGCAGCGTTGGACCCGTCCCAGGGTGGTCTGGGGCCAACGTCCTGACTTTC.